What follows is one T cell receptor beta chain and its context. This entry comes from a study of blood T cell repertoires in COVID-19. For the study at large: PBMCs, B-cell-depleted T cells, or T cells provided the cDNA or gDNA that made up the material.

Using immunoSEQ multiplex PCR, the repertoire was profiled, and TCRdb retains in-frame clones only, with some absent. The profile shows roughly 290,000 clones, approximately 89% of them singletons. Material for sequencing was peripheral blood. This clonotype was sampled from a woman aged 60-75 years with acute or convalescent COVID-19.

The chain's CDR3 is CASSKVVAEYNSPLHF. CDR3 nucleotides: TGTGCCAGCAGCAAAGTCGTGGCAGAATATAATTCACCCCTCCACTTT. The gene calls are TRBV21-1 and TRBJ1-6; the listed D gene, TRBD1, was not tested against the DNA. TRBV21-1 is described as a pseudogene. The length of the CDR3 is 16 residues.